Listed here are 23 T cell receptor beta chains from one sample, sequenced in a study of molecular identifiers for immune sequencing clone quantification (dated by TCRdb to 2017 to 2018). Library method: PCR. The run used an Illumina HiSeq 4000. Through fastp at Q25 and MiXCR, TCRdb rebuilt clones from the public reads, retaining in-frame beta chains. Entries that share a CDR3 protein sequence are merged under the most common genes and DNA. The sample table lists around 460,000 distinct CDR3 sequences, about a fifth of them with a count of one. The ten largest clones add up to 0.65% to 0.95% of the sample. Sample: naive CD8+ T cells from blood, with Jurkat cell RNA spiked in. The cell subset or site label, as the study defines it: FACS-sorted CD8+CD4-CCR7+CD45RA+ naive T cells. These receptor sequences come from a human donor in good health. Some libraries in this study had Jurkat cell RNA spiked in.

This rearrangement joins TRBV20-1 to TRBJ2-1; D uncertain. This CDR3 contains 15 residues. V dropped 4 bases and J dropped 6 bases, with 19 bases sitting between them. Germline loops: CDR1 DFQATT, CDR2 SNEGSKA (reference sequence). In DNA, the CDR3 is TGCAGTGCTACGCTGTGGACCACTTGGGGCAATGAGCAGTTCTTC. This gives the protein CSATLWTTWGNEQFF.

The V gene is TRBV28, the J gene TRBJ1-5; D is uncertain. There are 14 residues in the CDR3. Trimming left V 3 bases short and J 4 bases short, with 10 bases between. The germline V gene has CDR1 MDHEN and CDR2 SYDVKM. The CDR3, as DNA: TGTGCCAGCAGTTTTGGGAGGAGAAATCAGCCCCAGCATTTT. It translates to CASSFGRRNQPQHF.

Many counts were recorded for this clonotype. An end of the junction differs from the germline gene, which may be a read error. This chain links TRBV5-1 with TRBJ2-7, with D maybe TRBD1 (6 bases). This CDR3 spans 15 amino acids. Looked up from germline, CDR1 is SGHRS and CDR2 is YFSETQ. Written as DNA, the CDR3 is TGTGCCAGCAGCTTGGGGCAGGGGCTAGGATACGAGCAGTACTTC. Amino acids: CASSLGQGLGYEQYF.

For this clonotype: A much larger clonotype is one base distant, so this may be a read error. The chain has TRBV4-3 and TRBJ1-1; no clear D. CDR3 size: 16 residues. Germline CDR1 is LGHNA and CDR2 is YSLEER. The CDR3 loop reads CASSQEFFGENTEALF. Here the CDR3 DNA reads TGCGCCAGCAGCCAAGAGTTCTTTGGGGAGAACACTGAAGCTCTCTTT.

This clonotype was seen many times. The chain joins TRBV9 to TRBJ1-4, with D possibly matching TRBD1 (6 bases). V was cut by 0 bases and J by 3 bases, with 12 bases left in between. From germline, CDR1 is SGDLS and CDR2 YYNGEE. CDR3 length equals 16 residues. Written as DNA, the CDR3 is TGTGCCAGCAGCGTAGAAGGGGGGGGCGCTAATGAAAAACTGTTTTTT. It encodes CASSVEGGGANEKLFF.

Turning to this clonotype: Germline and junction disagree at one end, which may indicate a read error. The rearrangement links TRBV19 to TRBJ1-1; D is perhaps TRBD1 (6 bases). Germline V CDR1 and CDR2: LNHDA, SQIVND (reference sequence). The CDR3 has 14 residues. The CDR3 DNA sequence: TGTGCCAGTAGTATATATACAGGGAACGCTGAAGCTTTCTTT. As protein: CASSIYTGNAEAFF. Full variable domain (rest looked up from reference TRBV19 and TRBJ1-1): DGGITQSPKYLFRKEGQNVTLSCEQNLNHDAMYWYRQDPGQGLRLIYYSQIVNDFQKGDIAEGYSVSREKKESFPLTVTSAQKNPTAFYLCASSIYTGNAEAFFGQGTRLTVV.

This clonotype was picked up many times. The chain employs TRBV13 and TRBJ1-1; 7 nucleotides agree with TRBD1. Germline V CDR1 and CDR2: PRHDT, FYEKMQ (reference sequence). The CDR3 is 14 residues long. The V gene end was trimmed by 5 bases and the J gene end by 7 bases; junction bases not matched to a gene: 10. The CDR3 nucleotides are TGTGCCAGCAGCCCCTCCGACAGGGTTAGTGAAGCTTTCTTT. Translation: CASSPSDRVSEAFF.

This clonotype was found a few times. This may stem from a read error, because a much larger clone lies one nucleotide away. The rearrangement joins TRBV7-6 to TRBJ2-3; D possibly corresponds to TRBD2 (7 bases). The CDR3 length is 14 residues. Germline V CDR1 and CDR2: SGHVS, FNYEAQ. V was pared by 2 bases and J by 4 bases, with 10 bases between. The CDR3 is CASSLRGGPDTQYF. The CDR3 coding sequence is TGTGCCAGCAGCTTAAGGGGGGGCCCAGATACGCAGTATTTT.

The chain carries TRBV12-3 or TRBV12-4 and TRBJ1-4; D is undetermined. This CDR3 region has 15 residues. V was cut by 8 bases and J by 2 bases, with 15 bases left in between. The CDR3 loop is CASSPVGRTNEKLFF. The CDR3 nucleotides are TGTGCCAGCTCCCCGGTAGGGCGGACTAATGAAAAACTGTTTTTT.

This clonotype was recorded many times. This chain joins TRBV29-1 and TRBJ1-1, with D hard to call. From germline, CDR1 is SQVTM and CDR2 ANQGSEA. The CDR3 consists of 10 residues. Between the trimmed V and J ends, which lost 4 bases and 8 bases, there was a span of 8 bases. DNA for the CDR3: TGCAGCGTTGTGGTGCAGGAAGCTTTCTTT. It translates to CSVVVQEAFF.

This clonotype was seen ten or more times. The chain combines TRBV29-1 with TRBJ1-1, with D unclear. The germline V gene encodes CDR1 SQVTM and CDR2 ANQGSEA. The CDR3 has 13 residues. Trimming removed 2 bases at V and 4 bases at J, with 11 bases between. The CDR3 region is CSVETSSGTEAFF. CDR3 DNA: TGCAGCGTTGAAACATCCTCAGGCACTGAAGCTTTCTTT.

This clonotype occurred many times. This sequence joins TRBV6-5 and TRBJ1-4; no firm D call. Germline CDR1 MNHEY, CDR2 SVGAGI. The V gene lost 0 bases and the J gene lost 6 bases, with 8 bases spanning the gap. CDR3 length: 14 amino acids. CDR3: CASSYSKGYEKLFF. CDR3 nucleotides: TGTGCCAGCAGTTACTCGAAGGGTTATGAAAAACTGTTTTTT.

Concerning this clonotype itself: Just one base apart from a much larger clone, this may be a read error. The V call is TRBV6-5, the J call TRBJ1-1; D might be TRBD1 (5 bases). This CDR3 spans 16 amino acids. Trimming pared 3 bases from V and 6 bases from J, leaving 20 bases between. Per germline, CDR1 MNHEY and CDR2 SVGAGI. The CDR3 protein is CASSYTSSGGGAEAFF. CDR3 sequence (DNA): TGTGCCAGCAGTTATACTTCAAGTGGGGGTGGCGCTGAAGCTTTCTTT.

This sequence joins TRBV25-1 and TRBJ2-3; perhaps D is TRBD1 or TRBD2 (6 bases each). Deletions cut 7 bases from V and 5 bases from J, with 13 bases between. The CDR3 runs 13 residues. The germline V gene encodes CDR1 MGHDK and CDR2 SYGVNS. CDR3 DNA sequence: TGTGCCAGCACTCGACAGGAGGGAGATACGCAGTATTTT. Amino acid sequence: CASTRQEGDTQYF.

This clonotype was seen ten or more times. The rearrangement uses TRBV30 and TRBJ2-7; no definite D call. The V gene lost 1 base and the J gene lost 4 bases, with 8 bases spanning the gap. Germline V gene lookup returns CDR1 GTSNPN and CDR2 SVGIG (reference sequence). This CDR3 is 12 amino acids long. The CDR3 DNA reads TGTGCCTGGAGTGCGGTGGGGTACGAGCAGTACTTC. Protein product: CAWSAVGYEQYF.

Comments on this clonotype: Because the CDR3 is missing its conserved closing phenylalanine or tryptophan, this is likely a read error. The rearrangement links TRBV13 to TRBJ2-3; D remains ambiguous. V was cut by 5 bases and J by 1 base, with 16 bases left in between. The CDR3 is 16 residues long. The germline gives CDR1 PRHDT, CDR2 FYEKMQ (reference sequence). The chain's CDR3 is CASSPASEPGTDTQYL. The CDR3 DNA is TGTGCCAGCAGCCCTGCCTCGGAGCCAGGCACAGATACGCAGTATCTT.

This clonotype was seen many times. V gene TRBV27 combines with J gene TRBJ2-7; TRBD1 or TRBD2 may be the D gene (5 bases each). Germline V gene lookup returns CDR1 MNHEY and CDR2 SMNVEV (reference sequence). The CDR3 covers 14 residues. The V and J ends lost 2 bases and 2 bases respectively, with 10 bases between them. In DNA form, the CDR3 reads TGTGCCAGCAGTTTAAGGGGAGAAACCTACGAGCAGTACTTC. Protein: CASSLRGETYEQYF.

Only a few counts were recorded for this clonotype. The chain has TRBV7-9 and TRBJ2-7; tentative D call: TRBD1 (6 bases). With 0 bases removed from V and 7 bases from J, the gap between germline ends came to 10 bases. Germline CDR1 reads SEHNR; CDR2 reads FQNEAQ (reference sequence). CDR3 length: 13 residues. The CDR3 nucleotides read TGTGCCAGCAGCTTAGCGGACAGTTTTGAGCAGTACTTC. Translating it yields CASSLADSFEQYF.

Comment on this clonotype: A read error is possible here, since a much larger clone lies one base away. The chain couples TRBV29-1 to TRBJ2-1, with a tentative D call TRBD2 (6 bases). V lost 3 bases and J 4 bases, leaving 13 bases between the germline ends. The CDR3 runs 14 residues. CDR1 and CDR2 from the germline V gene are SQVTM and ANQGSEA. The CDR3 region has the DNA TGCAGCGTTGAGACTAGAGGGAGGTACAATGAGCAGTTCTTC. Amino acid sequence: CSVETRGRYNEQFF.

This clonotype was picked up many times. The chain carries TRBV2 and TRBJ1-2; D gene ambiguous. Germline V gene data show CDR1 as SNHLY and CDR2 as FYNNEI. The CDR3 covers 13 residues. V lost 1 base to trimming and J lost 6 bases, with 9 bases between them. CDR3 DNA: TGTGCCAGCAGTGAAGGTCGCCGCGATGGCTACACCTTC. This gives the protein CASSEGRRDGYTF. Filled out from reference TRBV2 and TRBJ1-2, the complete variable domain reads EPEVTQTPSHQVTQMGQEVILRCVPISNHLYFYWYRQILGQKVEFLVSFYNNEISEKSEIFDDQFSVERPDGSNFTLKIRSTKLEDSAMYFCASSEGRRDGYTFGSGTRLTVV.

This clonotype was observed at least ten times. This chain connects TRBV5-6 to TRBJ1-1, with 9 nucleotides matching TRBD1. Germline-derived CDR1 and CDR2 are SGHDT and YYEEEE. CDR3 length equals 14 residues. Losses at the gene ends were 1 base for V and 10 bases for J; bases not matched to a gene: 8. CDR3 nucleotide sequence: TGTGCCAGCAGCTTGACGGGGACAGGGTTTGGAGCTTTCTTT. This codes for CASSLTGTGFGAFF.

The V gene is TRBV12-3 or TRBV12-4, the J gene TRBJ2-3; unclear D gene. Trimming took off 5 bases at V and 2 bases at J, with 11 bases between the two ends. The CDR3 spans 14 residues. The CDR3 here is CASSLPSITDTQYF. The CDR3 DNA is TGTGCCAGCAGTCTTCCCTCTATCACAGATACGCAGTATTTT.

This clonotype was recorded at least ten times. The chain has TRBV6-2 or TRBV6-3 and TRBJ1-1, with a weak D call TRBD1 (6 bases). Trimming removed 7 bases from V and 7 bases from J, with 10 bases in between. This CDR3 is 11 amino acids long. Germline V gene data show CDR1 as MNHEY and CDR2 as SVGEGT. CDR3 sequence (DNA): TGTGCCAGCACCGTAGGGGGTGAAGCTTTCTTT. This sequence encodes CASTVGGEAFF.